The following is a TCR beta chain sequence with its context. The record originates from a study of patients and donors after allogeneic stem cell transplantation. TCRdb ran MiXCR on the RT-PCR reads and lists one entry per CDR3 protein. The table has approximately 150,000 distinct CDR3 sequences, about 24% seen once. CDR3 size: 13 residues. The V gene's germline CDR1 is SGHDN and CDR2 FVKESK. Trimming removed 2 bases from V and 10 bases from J, with 12 bases in between. V usage is TRBV14 and J usage is TRBJ2-1; D not certain. The sequence was obtained from a human donor who was either an allogeneic HSCT recipient or a stem cell or donor lymphocyte infusion donor (not recorded which). It is not recorded whose cells these are; they may come from a transplant donor. Specimen: blood, either unsorted or a sorted T cell fraction (not recorded which). CDR3 DNA sequence: TGTGCCAGCAGCCAAAATGCTCTGTGCGAGCAGTTCTTC. Translated: CASSQNALCEQFF. The full variable domain, with the rest looked up from reference TRBV14 and TRBJ2-1, is EAGVTQFPSHSVIEKGQTVTLRCDPISGHDNLYWYRRVMGKEIKFLLHFVKESKQDESGMPNNRFLAERTGGTYSTLKVQPAELEDSGVYFCASSQNALCEQFFGPGTRLTVL.